This T cell receptor (beta chain) emerged from a study of T-cell memory formation after mild COVID-19. Across the study: The TCR clusters were mostly specific to one donor.

Study-level points and caveats: Chiefly within CM and EM were the contracting CD4+ clones; CD8+ ones were within EMRA. While clones contracting from day 15 to 85 were balanced between CD4 and CD8, later expanders leaned CD4+.

In regard to this clonotype: The antigen remains unidentified.

TCR alpha and TCR beta cDNA libraries carrying sample barcodes and UMIs were produced by 5'RACE using constant-segment primers. TCRdb called the 5' RACE reads again in MiXCR, with one record for every CDR3 protein. The table includes around 250,000 distinct CDR3 sequences, 15% to 20% detected once. The CDR3 runs to 14 residues. Germline V lookup: CDR1 MGHRA, CDR2 YSYEKL. Trimming left V 1 base short and J 2 bases short, with 6 bases between. Sequencing was carried out using PBMCs or a T cell subset sorted from them (not recorded which). This chain uses TRBV4-1 with TRBJ1-3, with a possible D match to TRBD1 (5 bases). This sequence was found in a man between 18 and 35 years old who had mild COVID-19 (a few samples of this study predate the infection). Cell type and time point are not known. DNA for the CDR3: TGCGCCAGCAGCCAAGTAGGGGCTGGAAACACCATATATTTT. It specifies CASSQVGAGNTIYF.